This entry lists 17 T cell receptor beta chains sequenced from one sample in a study of cytomegalovirus exposure and HLA in healthy donors (dated by TCRdb to the late 2010s). Library construction relied on the immunoSEQ multiplex PCR assay. The multiplex PCR relied on a mix of 60 forward primers for TCR Vbeta segments and 13 reverse primers for TCR Jbeta segments. TCRdb carries this immuneACCESS record with in-frame sequences only. Its versions omit some clonotypes, under half of them owing to an unresolved V gene in the studies checked, with the rest unexplained. The sample data list approximately 110,000 clones, and 80% of these were observed just once. About 0.22% of the sample belongs to the ten largest clones. Source material: PBMCs. The receptors were gathered from a man aged 45-65 years in good health and CMV-seronegative.

The rearrangement links TRBV5-4 to TRBJ2-5, with D perhaps TRBD2 (6 bases). The CDR3 sequence is 14 residues long. Trimming pared 1 base from V and 3 bases from J, leaving 10 bases between. Germline lookup yields CDR1 SGHNT and CDR2 YYREEE (reference sequence). CDR3 residues: CASSLFRGEETQYF. For the CDR3, the DNA is TGTGCCAGCAGCTTGTTCCGCGGGGAAGAGACCCAGTACTTC.

The chain couples TRBV21-1 to TRBJ2-2; the table calls TRBD2, which could not be checked here. TRBV21-1 is given as a pseudogene. The CDR3 totals 14 residues. The CDR3 nucleotides are TGTGCCAGCCCGAGGCCCGGGGGACCCGGGGAGCTGTTTTTT. The encoded protein is CASPRPGGPGELFF.

This chain links TRBV19 with TRBJ1-1; D perhaps matches TRBD1 (5 bases). From germline, CDR1 is LNHDA and CDR2 SQIVND (reference sequence). V was trimmed by 9 bases and J by 2 bases, leaving 13 bases between them. CDR3 length: 13 residues. The CDR3 region is CASTWTFNTEAFF. In DNA form, the CDR3 reads TGTGCCAGCACGTGGACATTTAACACTGAAGCTTTCTTT. The complete variable domain, with remaining parts taken from reference TRBV19 and TRBJ1-1, reads DGGITQSPKYLFRKEGQNVTLSCEQNLNHDAMYWYRQDPGQGLRLIYYSQIVNDFQKGDIAEGYSVSREKKESFPLTVTSAQKNPTAFYLCASTWTFNTEAFFGQGTRLTVV.

There are a few counts of this clone. The rearrangement uses TRBV10-3 and TRBJ2-2, with D perhaps TRBD1 (6 bases). The length of the CDR3 is 16 residues. Trimming shortened V by 9 bases and J by 0 bases, and 17 bases separated the two germline ends. Per germline, CDR1 ENHRY and CDR2 SYGVKD. As DNA, the CDR3 is TGTGCCATTTCAACAGGGTGGGAGACGAACACCGGGGAGCTGTTTTTT. Its protein is CAISTGWETNTGELFF.

This sequence joins TRBV5-4 and TRBJ1-3; 10 nucleotides match TRBD1. The CDR3 loop spans 15 amino acids. The germline V gene has CDR1 SGHNT and CDR2 YYREEE (reference sequence). V gave up 4 bases and J gave up 2 bases; unmatched junction bases: 3. The CDR3 DNA sequence: TGTGCCAGCAGCAACGGACAGGGGGCTGGAAACACCATATATTTT. Encoded protein: CASSNGQGAGNTIYF.

The chain recombines TRBV30 with TRBJ1-1, with TRBD1 matching over 12 bases. Unmatched junction bases numbered 5, after V lost 0 bases and J lost 3 bases. The CDR3 length is 16 residues. Germline assignment: CDR1 GTSNPN and CDR2 SVGIG (reference sequence). The CDR3 DNA is TGTGCCTGGAGTGTCCCGGGACAGGGGGCCGACACTGAAGCTTTCTTT. Translating it yields CAWSVPGQGADTEAFF.

V is TRBV19 and J is TRBJ1-2; 7 bases are a match to TRBD1. The CDR3 is 13 residues long. Germline lookup yields CDR1 LNHDA and CDR2 SQIVND (reference sequence). V dropped 2 bases and J dropped 6; count of bases not matched to a gene: 3. CDR3 DNA sequence: TGTGCCAGTAGTATAAAGGGGGCGCATGGCTACACCTTC. It encodes CASSIKGAHGYTF.

This rearrangement joins TRBV10-3 to TRBJ2-7; 11 nucleotides align to TRBD2. Trimming at V came to 3 bases and at J to 2 bases, leaving 3 bases not matched to a gene. Germline V lookup: CDR1 ENHRY, CDR2 SYGVKD. This CDR3 spans 15 amino acids. CDR3 loop: CAISDPTSGAYEQYF. CDR3 bases: TGTGCCATCAGTGACCCGACTAGCGGGGCCTACGAGCAGTACTTC.

This sequence joins TRBV10-3 and TRBJ2-3, with 9 bases lining up with TRBD2. The V gene's germline CDR1 is ENHRY and CDR2 SYGVKD. The CDR3 totals 14 residues. V shed 10 bases, J shed 2 bases, and the junction held 7 bases outside the gene matches. The CDR3 region is CATGLAGNTDTQYF. DNA for the CDR3: TGTGCCACGGGGCTAGCGGGAAACACAGATACGCAGTATTTT.

V gene TRBV29-1 combines with J gene TRBJ2-3, with 7 nucleotides matching TRBD2. This CDR3 has 12 amino acids. CDR1 SQVTM and CDR2 ANQGSEA come from the germline V gene. Trimming cost V 4 bases and J 6 bases; bases outside gene matches: 4. Here the CDR3 reads CSVGLAVDTQYF. The CDR3 nucleotides read TGCAGCGTTGGGCTAGCGGTGGATACGCAGTATTTT.

The V call is TRBV29-1, the J call TRBJ1-4; 9 nucleotides match TRBD1. CDR1 and CDR2 from the germline V gene are SQVTM and ANQGSEA. Trimming cost V 6 bases and J 7 bases; bases outside gene matches: 9. CDR3 length equals 14 residues. For the CDR3, the DNA is TGCAGCGTCAATACAGGGGGCGCCGGTGAAAAACTGTTTTTT. Translated: CSVNTGGAGEKLFF. Complete variable domain (other parts from reference TRBV29-1 and TRBJ1-4): SAVISQKPSRDICQRGTSLTIQCQVDSQVTMMFWYRQQPGQSLTLIATANQGSEATYESGFVIDKFPISRPNLTFSTLTVSNMSPEDSSIYLCSVNTGGAGEKLFFGSGTQLSVL.

This chain joins TRBV7-8 and TRBJ2-7, with TRBD1 matching over 9 bases. The trim removed 1 base at V and 6 bases at J, leaving 10 bases unmatched. In germline, CDR1 is SGHVS, CDR2 FQNEAQ. The CDR3 sequence is 16 residues long. CDR3 sequence: CASSLETGTGTFEQYF. The CDR3 DNA reads as TGTGCCAGCAGCTTAGAAACTGGGACAGGGACGTTCGAGCAGTACTTC.

The chain carries TRBV7-6 and TRBJ1-2; D not certain. This CDR3 is 12 amino acids long. Germline loops: CDR1 SGHVS, CDR2 FNYEAQ. V shed 4 bases and J shed 5 bases, with 8 bases lying between them. CDR3 in amino acids: CASSSIGYGYTF. The CDR3 DNA reads as TGTGCCAGCAGCTCCATCGGGTATGGCTACACCTTC.

The chain links TRBV10-3 to TRBJ1-6; weak D call: TRBD1 (6 bases). There are 17 residues in the CDR3. Trimming removed 2 bases from V and 10 bases from J, with 21 bases in between. Germline V CDR1 and CDR2: ENHRY, SYGVKD. The CDR3 sequence is CAISEPKQTGTGSPLHF. The CDR3 DNA reads as TGTGCCATCAGTGAGCCCAAACAGACAGGAACAGGGTCACCCCTCCACTTT.

The genes are TRBV7-3 and TRBJ2-5; D may be TRBD2 (6 bases). The germline gives CDR1 SGHTA, CDR2 FQGTGA. Deletions cut 3 bases from V and 5 bases from J, with 10 bases between. This CDR3 is 13 amino acids long. CDR3 nucleotides: TGTGCCAGCAGCTTGGGGGGTAGGGAGACCCAGTACTTC. Translation gives CASSLGGRETQYF.

The chain combines TRBV15 with TRBJ2-4; TRBD1 aligns across 7 bases. V gave up 5 bases and J gave up 0 bases; unmatched junction bases: 7. There are 16 residues in the CDR3. Germline V gene data show CDR1 as LNHNV and CDR2 as YYDKDF (reference sequence). CDR3 residues: CATSRRDRLAKNIQYF. For the CDR3, the DNA is TGTGCCACCAGCCGTCGGGACAGACTAGCCAAAAACATTCAGTACTTC.

V usage is TRBV28 and J usage is TRBJ2-1, with D possibly being TRBD2 (6 bases). Trimming took off 3 bases at V and 2 bases at J, with 14 bases between the two ends. This CDR3 contains 16 residues. Germline values: CDR1 MDHEN, CDR2 SYDVKM. As DNA, the CDR3 is TGTGCCAGCAGTTTCCGTGCCGGGGGAACCTACAATGAGCAGTTCTTC. It yields the protein CASSFRAGGTYNEQFF. Using reference TRBV28 and TRBJ2-1 for the parts outside the CDR3, the full variable domain is DVKVTQSSRYLVKRTGEKVFLECVQDMDHENMFWYRQDPGLGLRLIYFSYDVKMKEKGDIPEGYSVSREKKERFSLILESASTNQTSMYLCASSFRAGGTYNEQFFGPGTRLTVL.